The T cell receptor (beta chain) under discussion was sequenced for a study of vaccination effects on CD4 cells after COVID-19. Trimming took 1 base from V and 4 from J; bases not matched to a gene: 4. Germline-derived CDR1 and CDR2 are KGHSH and LQKENI. CDR3 length: 15 amino acids. Assay: immunoSEQ multiplex PCR; the TCRdb copy retains only in-frame clones and omits some. Altogether roughly 30,000 clones are present, more than 70% being singletons, with the ten largest covering around 26%. As regards this clone: Its specificity is unknown.

Study-level points and caveats: By a late point after vaccination, infection- and vaccine-induced clones had shrunk markedly through clonal contraction. From healthy vaccinees, only 1 of 255 vaccine-induced clones also reacted to common cold coronaviruses. Convalescent patients numbered few in the study; early post-infection timepoints were missing entirely.

Before any sequencing was done, the ViraFEST assay used viral peptide pools to expand antigen-specific CD4+ T cells. It was after more than 8 days of culture that CD4+ T cells were isolated. Negative nucleocapsid antibody tests before and after vaccination confirmed no previous SARS-CoV-2 infection. IL-2 medium was substituted for half the medium on days 3 and 7. The chain has TRBV18 and TRBJ1-2; 9 bases map to TRBD1. The sequence was collected from a human donor who received a COVID-19 vaccine. The material was CD4+ T cells from PBMCs cultured with HCoV-OC43 spike peptides, obtained before COVID-19 vaccination. Described subset: HCoV-OC43 spike overlapping peptide pool stimulation. CDR3 sequence: CASSPRDRDFYGYTF. The CDR3 DNA is TGTGCCAGCTCACCACGGGACAGGGACTTCTATGGCTACACCTTC. Filled out from reference TRBV18 and TRBJ1-2, the complete variable domain reads NAGVMQNPRHLVRRRGQEARLRCSPMKGHSHVYWYRQLPEEGLKFMVYLQKENIIDESGMPKERFSAEFPKEGPSILRIQQVVRGDSAAYFCASSPRDRDFYGYTFGSGTRLTVV.